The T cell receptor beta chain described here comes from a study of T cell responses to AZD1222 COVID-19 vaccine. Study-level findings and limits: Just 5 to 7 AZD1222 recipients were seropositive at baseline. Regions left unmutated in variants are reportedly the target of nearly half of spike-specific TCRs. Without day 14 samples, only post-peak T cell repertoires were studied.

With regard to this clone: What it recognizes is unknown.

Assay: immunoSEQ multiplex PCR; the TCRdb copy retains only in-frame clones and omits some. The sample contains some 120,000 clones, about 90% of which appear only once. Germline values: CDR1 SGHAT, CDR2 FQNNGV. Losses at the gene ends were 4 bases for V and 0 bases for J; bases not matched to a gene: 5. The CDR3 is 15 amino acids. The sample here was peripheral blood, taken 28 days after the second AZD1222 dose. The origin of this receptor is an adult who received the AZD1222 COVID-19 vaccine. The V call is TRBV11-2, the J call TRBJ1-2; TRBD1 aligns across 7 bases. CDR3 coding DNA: TGTGCCAGCAGCTGGGACAGCGTTTCTAACTATGGCTACACCTTC. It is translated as CASSWDSVSNYGYTF.